These 16 T cell receptor beta chains were sequenced from one sample in a study of STAT5B mutations in CD4+ large granular lymphocyte leukemia. Generated by immunoSEQ multiplex PCR, the TCRdb table keeps only in-frame clones and is missing some. Counted here are about 8,100 clones, 65% to 80% occurring once; the ten biggest clones make up around 64%. The sample comprised PBMCs. The source is a woman between 55 and 75 years old with CD4+ T-cell large granular lymphocyte leukemia.

The chain couples TRBV28 to TRBJ2-7; D is possibly TRBD1 or TRBD2 (5 bases each). Germline lookup yields CDR1 MDHEN and CDR2 SYDVKM. V was trimmed by 7 bases and J by 3 bases, leaving 19 bases between them. CDR3 length equals 15 residues. Here the CDR3 reads CASISMGRKDYEQYF. CDR3 coding DNA: TGTGCCAGCATTTCCATGGGACGGAAGGACTACGAGCAGTACTTC.

J is TRBJ1-1 and V is TRBV7-8; no definite D call. Germline-derived CDR1 and CDR2 are SGHVS and FQNEAQ. V was clipped by 0 bases and J by 3 bases, with 8 bases between them. The CDR3 extends over 14 amino acids. The CDR3 coding sequence is TGTGCCAGCAGCTTAGCGGGAGGGTACACTGAAGCTTTCTTT. As protein: CASSLAGGYTEAFF.

A few counts support this clone. The chain employs TRBV6-5 and TRBJ1-1; 7 bases align to TRBD1. Germline values: CDR1 MNHEY, CDR2 SVGAGI. Trimming cost V 3 bases and J 5 bases; bases outside gene matches: 3. This CDR3 region has 13 residues. The CDR3 sequence: CASSYNRGTEAFF. The CDR3 DNA is TGTGCCAGCAGTTATAACAGGGGTACTGAAGCTTTCTTT.

The chain recombines TRBV5-1 with TRBJ2-7, with TRBD2 matching 10 bases. The CDR3 contains 17 residues. Losses at the gene ends were 0 bases for V and 3 bases for J; bases not matched to a gene: 9. The germline CDR1 and CDR2 sequences are SGHRS and YFSETQ. The CDR3 reads CASSLGPAGGPGYEQYF. As DNA, the CDR3 is TGCGCCAGCAGCTTGGGGCCAGCGGGGGGGCCAGGCTACGAGCAGTACTTC.

The chain is built from TRBV21-1 and TRBJ2-7; the table's TRBD2 call for D was not verified on the DNA. TRBV21-1 is a listed pseudogene. The CDR3 runs to 16 residues. In DNA, the CDR3 is TGTGCCAGCAGCATAGCCCCGGGTAGCCCAGTCTACGAGCAGTACTTC. This translates into CASSIAPGSPVYEQYF.

This clone was seen a few times. The rearrangement joins TRBV28 to TRBJ1-2; D is unresolved. Germline assignment: CDR1 MDHEN and CDR2 SYDVKM. V was trimmed by 10 bases and J by 4 bases, leaving 7 bases between them. The CDR3 runs 10 residues. The CDR3 sequence is CAIGRYGYTF. In DNA, the CDR3 is TGTGCCATAGGCCGCTATGGCTACACCTTC.

The chain has TRBV15 and TRBJ1-5; TRBD1 might be the D (5 bases). Trimming removed 5 bases at V and 2 bases at J, with 13 bases between. Germline V gene data show CDR1 as LNHNV and CDR2 as YYDKDF (reference sequence). The CDR3 is 15 residues long. CDR3 bases: TGTGCCACCAGCTTCGAGGGCAGGGGCAATCAGCCCCAGCATTTT. Translation: CATSFEGRGNQPQHF.

CDR3 in amino acids: CASSESGNTIYF. The CDR3 region has the DNA TGTGCCAGCAGTGAATCTGGAAACACCATATATTTT. The V gene is TRBV6-1, the J gene TRBJ1-3; no clear D gene. Trimming cost V 2 bases and J 1 base, with 0 bases left between them. The CDR3 contains 12 residues. CDR1 is MNHNS and CDR2 is SASEGT in the germline V gene.

The rearrangement joins TRBV7-2 to TRBJ1-5; 7 nucleotides align to TRBD1. This CDR3 spans 14 amino acids. Germline CDR1 SGHTA, CDR2 FQGNSA. V lost 2 bases, J lost 6 bases, and 4 bases stayed unmatched. This CDR3 reads CASSLRQGGQPQHF. The DNA of the CDR3 is TGTGCCAGCAGCTTAAGACAGGGCGGTCAGCCCCAGCATTTT.

V gene TRBV28 combines with J gene TRBJ1-2; 7 bases line up with TRBD1. From germline, CDR1 is MDHEN and CDR2 SYDVKM. The CDR3 consists of 13 residues. V lost 5 bases, J lost 4 bases, and 4 bases stayed unmatched. In DNA, the CDR3 is TGTGCCAGCAGTGGGACAGCGGGCTATGGCTACACCTTC. Its protein product is CASSGTAGYGYTF.

This clone was seen more than once but under ten times. The chain employs TRBV21-1 and TRBJ1-1; the table names TRBD1, a call not compared with the DNA. TRBV21-1 is a pseudogene. The CDR3 has 15 residues. CDR3: CASSKVCTGNTEAFF. In DNA form, the CDR3 reads TGTGCCAGCAGCAAAGTATGCACAGGGAACACTGAAGCTTTCTTT.

This chain uses TRBV7-2 with TRBJ1-1; TRBD1 might be the D (5 bases). V was clipped by 4 bases and J by 1 base, with 10 bases between them. CDR3 length equals 14 residues. In germline, CDR1 is SGHTA, CDR2 FQGNSA. The CDR3 region has the DNA TGTGCCAGCAGCTCTTGGGACCCGAACACTGAAGCTTTCTTT. Its protein is CASSSWDPNTEAFF.

V gene TRBV6-5 combines with J gene TRBJ2-7; 12 nucleotides agree with TRBD1. The CDR3 spans 15 residues. Per germline, CDR1 MNHEY and CDR2 SVGAGI. V shed 4 bases, J shed 2 bases, and the junction held 3 bases outside the gene matches. CDR3 DNA: TGTGCCAGCAGTTTCGGGACAGGGGGCGCCTACGAGCAGTACTTC. Amino acid sequence: CASSFGTGGAYEQYF.

This rearrangement joins TRBV7-8 to TRBJ1-5; unclear D gene. From germline, CDR1 is SGHVS and CDR2 FQNEAQ. With 5 bases removed from V and 1 base from J, the gap between germline ends came to 9 bases. CDR3 length: 14 residues. The CDR3 DNA follows: TGTGCCAGCAGCGTTCCTGGGAGCAATCAGCCCCAGCATTTT. It encodes CASSVPGSNQPQHF. Drawing the rest from reference TRBV7-8 and TRBJ1-5, the complete variable domain is GAGVSQSPRYKVAKRGQDVALRCDPISGHVSLFWYQQALGQGPEFLTYFQNEAQLDKSGLPSDRFFAERPEGSVSTLKIQRTQQEDSAVYLCASSVPGSNQPQHFGDGTRLSIL.

In DNA, the CDR3 is TGCGCCAGCAGCTTGAGCAGTACTGGAAACACCATATATTTT. It codes for CASSLSSTGNTIYF. This rearrangement joins TRBV5-1 to TRBJ1-3, with D unresolved. There are 14 residues in the CDR3. Germline CDR1 is SGHRS and CDR2 is YFSETQ. V lost 1 base and J 2 bases, leaving 7 bases between the germline ends.

V gene TRBV29-1 combines with J gene TRBJ2-1, with D unresolved. Germline V gene data show CDR1 as SQVTM and CDR2 as ANQGSEA. V was clipped by 5 bases and J by 6 bases, with 14 bases between them. This CDR3 comprises 13 residues. The CDR3 DNA reads as TGCAGCGTTCATCAGGCTAGTATCAATGAGCAGTTCTTC. Translating gives CSVHQASINEQFF.